This TCR beta chain was sequenced during a study of T cells in Graves' hyperthyroidism and ophthalmopathy (dated by TCRdb to about 2019). Broadly, across the study: Peripheral blood was collected at initial diagnosis, before any treatment. To identify TCR V-J signatures that set the groups apart, the researchers used a discovery cohort of more than 95 patients, made up of 43 with Graves' ophthalmopathy and about 60 with stable Graves' hyperthyroidism. The paper describes TCR Vbeta CDR3 sequencing of roughly 130 peripheral blood samples, made up of 43 ophthalmopathy patients, approximately 76 hyperthyroidism patients and about 17 progressor patients. In addition, the study compared T-cell repertoires in thyroid tissue and in blood from five or six Graves' hyperthyroidism patients. Whether ophthalmopathy could be predicted prospectively was tested in an independent validation cohort made up of 18 to 20 hyperthyroidism patients plus 17 patients who later progressed to ophthalmopathy. After sampling, hyperthyroidism patients received methimazole starting at 30 mg daily, and ophthalmopathy patients received high-dose intravenous methylprednisolone. The roughly 100 discovery patients were randomly split 7:3 into training and test sets. Overall results and qualifications from the work: Most expanded thyroid clonotypes (frequency above 0.001) were also detected in blood, suggesting blood repertoires may reflect thyroid immune responses. In validation, progression to ophthalmopathy was predicted by the model with 70.59% sensitivity and just over 72% specificity, a median of 6.5 months before onset. Sample size was not statistically predetermined, and investigators were not blinded to group allocation. Ophthalmopathy was separated from stable hyperthyroidism by a 13 V-J signature model, with approximately 86% sensitivity and approximately 84% specificity obtained in cross-validation and 80%/75% obtained in testing.

The hyperthyroidism patients were between 18 and 65 years old and newly diagnosed, with a disease duration of less than 2 months. Exclusion was applied to patients with uncontrolled infections, other autoimmune diseases, pregnancy or lactation. Diagnoses relied on clinical symptoms, serum thyroxine and TRAb, thyroid ultrasound and orbital computed tomography. For progressor patients, blood was drawn at the first diagnosis of hyperthyroidism, before any ophthalmopathy symptoms had appeared. PBMCs were separated from roughly 10 ml of fresh peripheral blood using Ficoll-Paque density gradient centrifugation. Progressor patients were first diagnosed with Graves' hyperthyroidism and then developed ophthalmopathy during follow-up. Trizol reagent was used to extract total RNA, and RNA quality was then checked on an Agilent 2100 Bioanalyzer. The TCR beta CDR3 regions were amplified from the RNA transcripts. The TCR CDR3 was subjected to a first round of RT-PCR using the HTBI primer set and the Qiagen OneStep RT-PCR kit. The libraries were constructed in a second round of multiplex PCR and then size-selected and purified. Sequencing of the libraries was done on an Illumina HiSeq2000 using paired-end 100 bp reads. The published analysis was carried out like this. Raw data were processed with SOAPnuke, discarding reads with adapters, uncalled bases, mean Phred below 15, or no exact constant-primer or identifier match. High-quality paired reads were merged with COPE v1.2.5, and unique nucleotide sequences were defined as clonotypes. Clonotypes were aligned to IMGT TRBV, TRBD and TRBJ reference segments using MiTCR v1.1. The analysis included only V-J combinations with a frequency above 0.0001, which together covered 98% to 99.2% of the repertoires. The TCS score was defined as F50 (clonal expansion) divided by E x V (chaos), with BLOSUM62-based TCRdist calculated between CDR3 peptides within each V-J. Welch's t-statistics and random forest reduced around 550 V-J features to 13, which were used in a naive Bayes classifier (R e1071). The public reads were reanalyzed by TCRdb: fastp trimming at Q25, MiXCR alignment, in-frame beta chains only. Every entry covers one CDR3 protein and lists the most common genes and DNA from its rows. TCRdb's processing, not the authors' own work, is the source of the V and J calls. Across this sample there are more than 250,000 distinct CDR3 sequences, with 15% seen only once. The ten largest make up roughly 30% of the sample.

In the case of this clonotype: It has no known antigen specificity. Qualities for individual bases were not recorded, and no much larger clone is one base off.

For CDR1 and CDR2, the germline V gene lists MNHNS and SASEGT. From the cysteine through the phenylalanine, the CDR3 covers 13 amino acids. Only the CDR3 part of the read is kept: 39 bases, read in frame from the first base. V is cut by 8 bases and J by 4 bases, and the space between the germline ends is 12 bases. The clonotype originates from a woman aged 45 to 65 with Graves' hyperthyroidism that later progressed to Graves' ophthalmopathy. The sequenced sample was blood. Recombination joined TRBV6-1 with TRBJ1-5; possibly the D gene is TRBD1, per 5 matching bases. In nucleotides, the sequence is TGTGCCAGCGATCACGGGGGAAATCAGCCCCAGCATTTT. This translates into CASDHGGNQPQHF.